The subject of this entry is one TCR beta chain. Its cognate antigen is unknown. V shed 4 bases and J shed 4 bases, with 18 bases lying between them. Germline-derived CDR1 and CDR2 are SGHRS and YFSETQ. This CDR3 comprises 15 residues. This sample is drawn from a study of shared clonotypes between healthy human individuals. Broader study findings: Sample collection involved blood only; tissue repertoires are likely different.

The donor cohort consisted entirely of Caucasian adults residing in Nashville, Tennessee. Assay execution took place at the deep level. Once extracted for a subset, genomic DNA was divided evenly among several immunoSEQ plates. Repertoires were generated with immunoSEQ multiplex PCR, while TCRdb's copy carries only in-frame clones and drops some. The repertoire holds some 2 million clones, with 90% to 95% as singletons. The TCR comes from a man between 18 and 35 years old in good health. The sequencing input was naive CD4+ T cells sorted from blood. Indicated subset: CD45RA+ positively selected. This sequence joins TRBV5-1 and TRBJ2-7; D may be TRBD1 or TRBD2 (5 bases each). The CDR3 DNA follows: TGCGCCAGCAGCCCGGGTGGGGCTAGCTCGTACGAGCAGTACTTC. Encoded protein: CASSPGGASSYEQYF.